Following are 28 T cell receptor beta chains from one sample sequenced in a study of blood T cell repertoires in COVID-19. Sequenced by immunoSEQ multiplex PCR; TCRdb stores in-frame clones only, minus some. Among 200,000 to 250,000 clones listed, around 91% were seen once. The sequenced sample consisted of peripheral blood. These receptors all come from a woman in her 40s with acute or convalescent COVID-19.

This clone was counted between two and nine times. The rearrangement links TRBV5-4 to TRBJ1-3, with TRBD1 matching 10 bases. CDR3 length equals 16 residues. V lost 0 bases to trimming and J lost 4 bases; unmatched junction nucleotides: 4. In germline, CDR1 is SGHNT, CDR2 YYREEE (reference sequence). Here the CDR3 reads CASSLDRGQGGNTIYF. CDR3 DNA: TGTGCCAGCAGCTTGGATCGGGGACAGGGGGGAAACACCATATATTTT.

The chain recombines TRBV7-6 with TRBJ2-1; TRBD2 matches 9 bases. The germline V gene encodes CDR1 SGHVS and CDR2 FNYEAQ. V was clipped by 3 bases and J by 4 bases; unmatched bases: 1. The CDR3 extends over 14 amino acids. CDR3 region: CASSFSGGYNEQFF. The CDR3 nucleotides read TGTGCCAGCAGCTTTAGCGGGGGATACAATGAGCAGTTCTTC.

This clone came up once. The chain joins TRBV7-2 to TRBJ1-2; 7 bases agree with TRBD1. CDR3 size: 15 residues. V lost 5 bases and J lost 2; bases outside the gene matches: 8. Germline V gene sequence: CDR1 SGHTA, CDR2 FQGNSA. Written as DNA, the CDR3 is TGTGCCAGCAGCCTACGGACAGGTCCAAACTATGGCTACACCTTC. This codes for CASSLRTGPNYGYTF.

This chain connects TRBV19 to TRBJ2-1; TRBD1 aligns across 9 bases. CDR3 length: 15 amino acids. Germline V lookup: CDR1 LNHDA, CDR2 SQIVND (reference sequence). Trimming took 5 bases from V and 8 from J; bases not matched to a gene: 10. CDR3 nucleotide sequence: TGTGCCAGTAGTCTAACAGGGGGCCGGGGCCATGAGCAGTTCTTC. Protein: CASSLTGGRGHEQFF.

The chain is built from TRBV30 and TRBJ1-3, with 9 nucleotides matching TRBD1. CDR1 is GTSNPN and CDR2 is SVGIG in the germline V gene (reference sequence). The J segment lost 4 bases and the V segment lost 2 bases, leaving 9 bases of the junction unmatched. The CDR3 has 16 amino acids. The CDR3 sequence: CAWSHSRTGAGNTIYF. The CDR3, as DNA: TGTGCCTGGAGTCACTCACGGACAGGGGCCGGAAACACCATATATTTT.

The rearrangement joins TRBV5-5 to TRBJ2-6; possible D gene TRBD2, 6 bases. The CDR3 has 16 amino acids. The germline CDR1 and CDR2 sequences are SGHKS and YYEKEE (reference sequence). The V end lost 4 bases, the J end lost 0 bases, and 11 bases lay between the germline ends. The CDR3 region is CASSLSGFSGANVLTF. CDR3 DNA: TGTGCCAGCAGCCTAAGCGGGTTCTCTGGGGCCAACGTCCTGACTTTC.

This clone was found once. The rearrangement uses TRBV5-6 and TRBJ2-6; TRBD1 matches 9 bases. The CDR3 spans 13 residues. V dropped 3 bases and J dropped 11; count of bases not matched to a gene: 3. Germline values: CDR1 SGHDT, CDR2 YYEEEE. CDR3 bases: TGTGCCAGCAGCTCGGGACAGGGTTACGTCCTGACTTTC. It encodes CASSSGQGYVLTF.

V gene TRBV7-2 combines with J gene TRBJ2-3, with no clear D. The CDR3 consists of 16 residues. Germline CDR1 reads SGHTA; CDR2 reads FQGNSA. V shed 1 base and J shed 0 bases, with 11 bases lying between them. CDR3 in amino acids: CASSLVRLISTDTQYF. The CDR3 region has the DNA TGTGCCAGCAGCTTAGTCCGACTTATTAGCACAGATACGCAGTATTTT.

The chain links TRBV19 to TRBJ1-1; TRBD1 is a possible D gene (5 bases). The germline gives CDR1 LNHDA, CDR2 SQIVND (reference sequence). This CDR3 spans 13 amino acids. V lost 4 bases and J 11 bases, leaving 17 bases between the germline ends. The CDR3 here is CASSTVHRSLAFF. DNA of the CDR3: TGTGCCAGTAGTACTGTCCACAGGTCCTTGGCTTTCTTT.

This clone was picked up one time. The CDR3 DNA reads as TGTGCCAGTAGTACGGGACAGAACACTGAAGCTTTCTTT. Protein: CASSTGQNTEAFF. The chain carries TRBV19 and TRBJ1-1, with TRBD1 as a possible D gene (6 bases). Looked up from germline, CDR1 is LNHDA and CDR2 is SQIVND (reference sequence). The CDR3 is 13 residues long. V was cut by 4 bases and J by 1 base, with 7 bases left in between.

This sequence joins TRBV6-5 and TRBJ1-4, with 7 positions matching TRBD1. V lost 6 bases to trimming and J lost 4 bases; unmatched junction nucleotides: 5. The CDR3 has 14 amino acids. Germline CDR1 and CDR2: MNHEY and SVGAGI. The CDR3 spells CASSITGDNEKLFF. CDR3 DNA: TGTGCCAGCAGCATAACAGGGGATAATGAAAAACTGTTTTTT.

The chain combines TRBV5-1 with TRBJ1-6, with a weak D call TRBD1 (5 bases). The germline V gene encodes CDR1 SGHRS and CDR2 YFSETQ. This CDR3 is built from 15 residues. V was cut by 5 bases and J by 6 bases, with 15 bases left in between. CDR3 residues: CASSERSGGNSPLHF. In DNA form, the CDR3 reads TGCGCCAGCAGTGAGCGGTCCGGGGGTAATTCACCCCTCCACTTT.

The chain recombines TRBV30 with TRBJ1-2; a weak D match, TRBD1 (5 bases). The CDR3 spans 10 residues. Germline-derived CDR1 and CDR2 are GTSNPN and SVGIG (reference sequence). Trimming removed 8 bases at V and 2 bases at J, with 6 bases between. CDR3 sequence (DNA): TGTGCCGGGGGGAACTATGGCTACACCTTC. It specifies CAGGNYGYTF. Full variable domain (missing parts from reference TRBV30 and TRBJ1-2): SQTIHQWPATLVQPVGSPLSLECTVEGTSNPNLYWYRQAAGRGLQLLFYSVGIGQISSEVPQNLSASRPQDRQFILSSKKLLLSDSGFYLCAGGNYGYTFGSGTRLTVV.

This clone was detected once. The genes are TRBV7-9 and TRBJ1-5; 8 bases are a match to TRBD1. The CDR3 contains 15 residues. J lost 4 bases, V lost 5 bases, and 7 bases had no gene match. In germline, CDR1 is SEHNR, CDR2 FQNEAQ (reference sequence). CDR3 nucleotides: TGTGCCAGCAGCCCTGGACAGGGAGCGAATCAGCCCCAGCATTTT. Translated, it gives CASSPGQGANQPQHF.

In this sample, this clone turned up a few times. The chain recombines TRBV19 with TRBJ1-6; 12 positions agree with TRBD1. V gave up 4 bases and J gave up 9 bases; unmatched junction bases: 7. CDR3 length: 16 amino acids. Germline CDR1 is LNHDA and CDR2 is SQIVND (reference sequence). CDR3 region: CASSRDRGHRGSPLHF. CDR3 nucleotide sequence: TGTGCCAGTAGTAGGGACAGGGGGCACCGGGGTTCACCCCTCCACTTT.

The chain links TRBV25-1 to TRBJ1-3, with 8 bases that match TRBD1. Per germline, CDR1 MGHDK and CDR2 SYGVNS. This CDR3 comprises 18 residues. V shed 1 base and J 0 bases; nucleotides not matched to a gene: 8. The chain's CDR3 is CASSELFPGQVSGNTIYF. In nucleotides, the CDR3 is TGTGCCAGCAGTGAATTATTCCCGGGACAGGTCTCTGGAAACACCATATATTTT.

V gene TRBV2 combines with J gene TRBJ1-4, with 8 nucleotides matching TRBD1. The CDR3 runs 14 residues. V was pared by 4 bases and J by 5 bases, with 3 bases of the junction left unmatched. Germline V CDR1 and CDR2: SNHLY, FYNNEI. The CDR3 protein is CASSVSGGNEKLFF. CDR3 nucleotides: TGTGCCAGCAGTGTCTCAGGGGGCAATGAAAAACTGTTTTTT.

This chain joins TRBV10-3 and TRBJ1-5; 10 bases fit TRBD1. Per germline, CDR1 ENHRY and CDR2 SYGVKD. This CDR3 is built from 14 residues. The V segment lost 4 bases and the J segment 5 bases; nucleotides outside the gene matches: 2. CDR3 sequence (DNA): TGTGCCATCAGTGCCGACAGGGGGCATCAGCCCCAGCATTTT. Translation gives CAISADRGHQPQHF.

The gene calls are TRBV18 and TRBJ1-5; the D is unclear. Germline lookup yields CDR1 KGHSH and CDR2 LQKENI. The CDR3 contains 15 residues. The V and J ends lost 1 base and 1 base respectively, with 8 bases between them. The CDR3 sequence: CASSPLAGSNQPQHF. CDR3 sequence (DNA): TGTGCCAGCTCACCACTAGCGGGGAGCAATCAGCCCCAGCATTTT.

V usage is TRBV6-4 and J usage is TRBJ1-2, with 11 bases lining up with TRBD1. This CDR3 region has 14 residues. Trimming cost V 2 bases and J 8 bases; bases outside gene matches: 4. From germline, CDR1 is MRHNA and CDR2 SNTAGT. CDR3 residues: CASSDIGQGAGYTF. The CDR3 DNA reads as TGTGCCAGCAGTGACATCGGACAGGGGGCGGGCTACACCTTC.

This clone was detected a few times. The rearrangement links TRBV7-8 to TRBJ2-7; a weak D match, TRBD1 (5 bases). V lost 5 bases and J lost 0, with 8 bases in between. The CDR3 contains 13 residues. CDR1 and CDR2 (germline): SGHVS, FQNEAQ. This CDR3 is CASSKDSSYEQYV. The DNA of the CDR3 is TGTGCCAGCAGCAAAGACAGCTCCTACGAGCAGTACGTC.

The rearrangement uses TRBV6-2 or TRBV6-3 and TRBJ1-2; D is possibly TRBD1 (6 bases). Trimming took 2 bases from V and 8 from J, leaving 12 bases between them. The CDR3 totals 13 residues. Germline CDR1 and CDR2: MNHEY and SVGEGT. In DNA, the CDR3 is TGTGCCAGCAGTTACCCCACAGGGAACGGCTACACCTTC. Translation: CASSYPTGNGYTF.

The chain is built from TRBV9 and TRBJ1-2, with 10 bases fitting TRBD1. Germline V gene lookup returns CDR1 SGDLS and CDR2 YYNGEE. V shed 3 bases and J 6 bases; nucleotides not matched to a gene: 8. The CDR3 is 15 residues long. The CDR3 loop is CASSGGQGRFDGYTF. Written as DNA, the CDR3 is TGTGCCAGCAGCGGGGGACAGGGGCGGTTTGATGGCTACACCTTC. Variable domain in full (rest from reference TRBV9 and TRBJ1-2): DSGVTQTPKHLITATGQRVTLRCSPRSGDLSVYWYQQSLDQGLQFLIQYYNGEERAKGNILERFSAQQFPDLHSELNLSSLELGDSALYFCASSGGQGRFDGYTFGSGTRLTVV.

V is TRBV9 and J is TRBJ1-2; D is perhaps TRBD1 (6 bases). Germline CDR1 and CDR2: SGDLS and YYNGEE. The CDR3 loop spans 13 amino acids. V lost 3 bases, J lost 4 bases, and 10 bases lay in between. This CDR3 reads CASSAGATYGYTF. The DNA for the CDR3 is TGTGCCAGCAGCGCAGGGGCGACCTATGGCTACACCTTC.

This rearrangement joins TRBV3-1 (or the pseudogene TRBV3-2) to TRBJ2-5; the match to TRBD2 covers 7 bases. J lost 2 bases, V lost 4 bases, and 4 bases had no gene match. Germline CDR1 LGHDT, CDR2 YNNKEL (reference sequence). This CDR3 is built from 14 residues. The CDR3 loop reads CASSRRLAQETQYF. CDR3 nucleotides: TGTGCCAGCAGCCGTCGACTAGCTCAAGAGACCCAGTACTTC.

CDR3 in DNA: TGTGCCAGTAGAGACAGGGGGCTCTGGAATGAGCAGTTCTTC. This gives the protein CASRDRGLWNEQFF. The rearrangement uses TRBV19 and TRBJ2-1; TRBD1 aligns across 10 bases. J was trimmed by 7 bases and V by 6 bases; bases with no gene match: 6. CDR3 length: 14 residues. Germline V lookup: CDR1 LNHDA, CDR2 SQIVND (reference sequence).

The chain uses TRBV5-1 and TRBJ1-1, with no clear D. This CDR3 comprises 15 residues. CDR1 and CDR2 from the germline V gene are SGHRS and YFSETQ. V lost 0 bases, J lost 2 bases, and 11 bases lay in between. CDR3 DNA: TGCGCCAGCAGCTTGGAAACGGTTTTAAACACTGAAGCTTTCTTT. Translation gives CASSLETVLNTEAFF.

V gene TRBV30 combines with J gene TRBJ1-2; 7 bases are a match to TRBD1. In germline, CDR1 is GTSNPN, CDR2 SVGIG (reference sequence). J lost 5 bases, V lost 8 bases, and 14 bases had no gene match. The CDR3 sequence is 14 residues long. CDR3 sequence (DNA): TGTGCCGCCATTAGGGGGCTGAGGATGTATGGCTACACCTTC. This encodes CAAIRGLRMYGYTF.